A selection of T cell receptor beta chains follows, all from one sample in a study of radiotherapy plus CTLA-4 blockade in lung cancer. Clones were read by immunoSEQ multiplex PCR, and TCRdb kept only the in-frame ones, dropping some. The table shows around 26,000 clones, with 70% to 75% occurring only once. Specimen: peripheral blood, collected from a patient treated with radiotherapy plus ipilimumab. Receptors were obtained from a human donor with non-small cell lung cancer whose response to radiotherapy plus ipilimumab could not be evaluated. Both conserved end residues are part of each CDR3. A D gene is named only where the DNA matches it firmly. Clone size is stated in some rows and not others, as once, few, many or a class when expanded.

J: TRBJ2-1; D: TRBD2; size: NA; V: TRBV28; DNA: TGTGCCAGCACCCAAAGACTAGCAGACTACAATGAGCAGTTCTTC; CDR3: CASTQRLADYNEQFF
J: TRBJ2-7; D: NA; size: few; V: TRBV30; DNA: TGTGCCTGGAGTGAGAACAGATACGAGCAGTACTTC; CDR3: CAWSENRYEQYF
J: TRBJ2-1; D: NA; size: NA; V: TRBV25-1; DNA: TGTGCCAGCAGTTCTGACAGGTTTAGTGATCAGTTCTTC; CDR3: CASSSDRFSDQFF
J: TRBJ2-5; D: NA; size: NA; V: TRBV14; DNA: TGTGCCAGCAGTCGCGTTGGGCCGCGAGAGACCCAGTACTTC; CDR3: CASSRVGPRETQYF
J: TRBJ1-1; D: NA; size: NA; V: TRBV5-4; DNA: TGTGCCAGCAGCTTGGACCCGGCGGGGACTGAAGCTTTCTTT; CDR3: CASSLDPAGTEAFF
J: TRBJ1-1; D: NA; size: NA; V: TRBV11-2; DNA: TGTGCCAGCAGCGCTATTTGGGGAGTCACTGAAGCTTTCTTT; CDR3: CASSAIWGVTEAFF
J: TRBJ2-1; D: TRBD2; size: once; V: TRBV15; DNA: TGTGCCACCAGCAGAGAAGTTGGGACTAGCGTGTACAATGAGCAGTTCTTC; CDR3: CATSREVGTSVYNEQFF
J: TRBJ2-1; D: TRBD1; size: NA; V: TRBV10-3; DNA: TGTGCCATCAGCGAATTTACAGGGGGAGCCTACAATGAGCAGTTCTTC; CDR3: CAISEFTGGAYNEQFF
J: TRBJ1-2; D: TRBD1; size: once; V: TRBV18; DNA: TGTGCCAGCTCACCAATCCCCGCCGGGACAGGGGACTATGGCTACACCTTC; CDR3: CASSPIPAGTGDYGYTF
J: TRBJ2-7; D: TRBD1; size: NA; V: TRBV25-1; DNA: TGTGCCAGCAGTGAAAGTTCCGGACAGGGGGGTTCCTACGAGCAGTACTTC; CDR3: CASSESSGQGGSYEQYF
J: TRBJ2-7; D: NA; size: NA; V: TRBV10-1; DNA: TGCGCCAGCAGTTATAGCTCCTACGAGCAGTACTTC; CDR3: CASSYSSYEQYF
J: TRBJ2-7; D: TRBD1; size: few; V: TRBV5-1; DNA: TGCGCCAGCAGCTTGGGACAGGGGGCCGACGAGCAGTACTTC; CDR3: CASSLGQGADEQYF
J: TRBJ2-4; D: NA; size: NA; V: TRBV6-1; DNA: TGTGCCAGCAGTGAAGTTAATCGAAGAGTCCAAAACATTCAGTACTTC; CDR3: CASSEVNRRVQNIQYF
J: TRBJ1-6; D: NA; size: NA; V: TRBV19; DNA: TGTGCCAGTAGACCCAGGGGATCGAATTCACCCCTCCACTTT; CDR3: CASRPRGSNSPLHF
J: TRBJ1-1; D: TRBD1; size: NA; V: TRBV2; DNA: TGTGCCAGCATTCGGCAGGGGGCGGTGAACACTGAAGCTTTCTTT; CDR3: CASIRQGAVNTEAFF
J: TRBJ1-5; D: NA; size: NA; V: TRBV5-1; DNA: TGCGCCAGCAGCTTGGGGCCGGGGAATCAGCCCCAGCATTTT; CDR3: CASSLGPGNQPQHF
J: TRBJ2-7; D: NA; size: NA; V: TRBV2; DNA: TGTGCCAGCAGTGGTCCCTCCGAGCAGTACTTC; CDR3: CASSGPSEQYF
J: TRBJ1-3; D: TRBD1; size: NA; V: TRBV6-6; DNA: TGTGCCAGCACCCCACAGGGGATACCTGGAAACACCATATATTTT; CDR3: CASTPQGIPGNTIYF
J: TRBJ1-6; D: TRBD1; size: NA; V: TRBV2; DNA: TGTGCCAGCGGACAGGGGGATTCACCCCTCCACTTT; CDR3: CASGQGDSPLHF
J: TRBJ2-1; D: TRBD2; size: few; V: TRBV6-5; DNA: TGTGCCAGCAGTTGGGCCGGGACTAGCAATGAGCAGTTCTTC; CDR3: CASSWAGTSNEQFF
J: TRBJ2-1; D: NA; size: few; V: TRBV15; DNA: TGTGCCACCAGCAGAGAAAAGCCAGGTTCCTACAATGAGCAGTTCTTC; CDR3: CATSREKPGSYNEQFF
J: TRBJ2-5; D: TRBD2; size: NA; V: TRBV10-1; DNA: TGCGCCAGCGGGGGACTAGGCCAAGAGACCCAGTACTTC; CDR3: CASGGLGQETQYF
J: TRBJ1-1; D: TRBD1; size: few; V: TRBV5-1; DNA: TGCGCCAGCAGCCCGATGGGACAGGGAAACACTGAAGCTTTCTTT; CDR3: CASSPMGQGNTEAFF